These T cell receptor beta chains were read from a single sample in a study of early T cells in non-severe SARS-CoV-2 infection. One entry per CDR3 protein, called by TCRdb with MiXCR from the 5' RACE reads. The table records about 53,000 distinct CDR3 sequences, 9% to 15% of them present only once. The sample here was whole blood, taken at baseline. All receptors derive from an adult who was a healthcare worker with PCR-confirmed SARS-CoV-2 infection or an uninfected control (not recorded which). CDR3s include the opening cysteine and the closing phenylalanine or tryptophan. A D gene is named only where the DNA matches it firmly.

TRBD2	14	TRBV14	TRBJ2-1	CASSLGLVYNEQFF
.	14	TRBV28	TRBJ1-5	CASSLGYGNQPQHF
.	15	TRBV4-2	TRBJ2-7	CASSFTSGSSYEQYF
.	15	TRBV5-1	TRBJ1-5	CASSWGPQGTQPQHF
.	17	TRBV12-5	TRBJ2-6	CASGTTVSLSGANVLTF
TRBD2	16	TRBV7-9	TRBJ2-7	CASSPGGGRTSYEQYF
TRBD2	16	TRBV28	TRBJ2-2	CASSSLTSANTGELFF
.	17	TRBV3-1	TRBJ2-7	CASSQDRGILPAYEQYF
.	17	TRBV6-2/TRBV6-3	TRBJ1-5	CASSYDGGGYSNQPQHF
TRBD1	17	TRBV20-1	TRBJ2-3	CSARPLNRDRGEDTQYF
.	15	TRBV9	TRBJ2-1	CASSVASGEYNEQFF
.	12	TRBV18	TRBJ2-7	CASSPPGTEQYF
TRBD2	17	TRBV7-2	TRBJ2-3	CASSSHVAGGRTDTQYF
.	11	TRBV20-1	TRBJ1-1	CSAKGWTEAFF
.	13	TRBV15	TRBJ2-5	CATRSPYQETQYF
TRBD2	14	TRBV20-1	TRBJ2-7	CSAARPSGDHEQYF
TRBD2	15	TRBV6-5	TRBJ2-1	CASSLSGAAYNEQFF
TRBD2	15	TRBV11-3	TRBJ2-2	CASSKAGVGTGELFF
TRBD2	16	TRBV11-2	TRBJ2-2	CASSPPGLADTGELFF
.	15	TRBV11-2	TRBJ1-4	CASRLQPGTQEKLFF
TRBD2	15	TRBV7-2	TRBJ2-1	CASSISGRAVDEQFF
TRBD2	18	TRBV7-6	TRBJ2-3	CASSVGLAGGPGTDTQYF
.	15	TRBV12-3/TRBV12-4	TRBJ2-7	CASSLAGGVSYEQYF
.	14	TRBV6-6	TRBJ2-7	CASSFQGPSYEQYF
TRBD2	15	TRBV6-2/TRBV6-3	TRBJ2-7	CASSYLSGRAYEQYF
TRBD2	18	TRBV5-5	TRBJ2-1	CASSPGTSGRVTYNEQFF
.	15	TRBV9	TRBJ2-1	CASSVVGVSYNEQFF
TRBD1	16	TRBV28	TRBJ2-5	CASSSLGTDIQETQYF
TRBD1	15	TRBV11-2	TRBJ2-7	CASSPSLRTGVEQYF
.	17	TRBV6-2/TRBV6-3	TRBJ2-1	CASSYSGEASSQFEQFF
.	14	TRBV7-2	TRBJ2-1	CASSSRTRYNEQFF
TRBD2	16	TRBV28	TRBJ2-5	CASSLGGLAAQETQYF
TRBD2	15	TRBV20-1	TRBJ2-1	CSATDGTSDYNEQFF
.	16	TRBV2	TRBJ1-4	CASSESEFATNEKLFF
.	15	TRBV7-3	TRBJ2-1	CASSFAGGSYNEQFF
TRBD2	14	TRBV12-3/TRBV12-4	TRBJ2-7	CASSRQTSADEQYF
.	12	TRBV11-2	TRBJ1-2	CASSLLNYGYTF
TRBD1	13	TRBV7-3	TRBJ2-2	CASRGQGAGELFF
TRBD1	15	TRBV7-2	TRBJ1-6	CASSLAVTGRSPLHF
.	12	TRBV7-8	TRBJ2-7	CASSSTGYEQYF
.	13	TRBV5-1	TRBJ2-1	CASSFRPVGEQFF
.	14	TRBV7-8	TRBJ2-5	CASSLRSSQETQYF
.	16	TRBV27	TRBJ2-3	CASSSGAGPRTDTQYF
.	13	TRBV6-4	TRBJ2-1	CASSRAGTNEQFF
.	14	TRBV20-1	TRBJ2-5	CSASRTLEQETQYF
.	15	TRBV6-5	TRBJ2-7	CASRRGWQGAYEQYF
.	13	TRBV20-1	TRBJ2-5	CSAHGRSQETQYF
.	14	TRBV5-4	TRBJ2-1	CASSTGTPETEQFF
.	17	TRBV7-8	TRBJ2-3	CASGTGALGSGTDTQYF
.	13	TRBV11-2	TRBJ1-2	CASSLGQLDGYTF
.	14	TRBV3-1	TRBJ1-3	CASSPWTQRNTIYF
.	15	TRBV11-2	TRBJ2-7	CASSLESQSSYEQYF
.	14	TRBV20-1	TRBJ1-3	CSAHHTSSGNTIYF
TRBD1	13	TRBV11-2	TRBJ2-1	CAGSDRANNEQFF
.	15	TRBV28	TRBJ1-2	CASSLKQFTLYGYTF
TRBD1	15	TRBV7-9	TRBJ2-1	CASSARDSTYNEQFF